This is a list of T cell receptor beta chains from one sample in a study of cytomegalovirus exposure and HLA in healthy donors. TCRdb's table, derived via immunoSEQ multiplex PCR, lists solely in-frame clones and lacks some. The data hold some 78,000 clones, with 72% observed a single time. The sequencing sample was made of PBMCs. Receptors were obtained from a woman between 35 and 50 years old in good health and CMV-seropositive. CDR3s include the opening cysteine and the closing phenylalanine or tryptophan. D genes are given only for firm matches. The size of a clone is reported for some rows only, either as once, few or many, or as a class for expanded clones.

length,V,size,J,D,CDR3,DNA
12,TRBV28,.,TRBJ1-1,.,CASSLLDTEAFF,TGTGCCAGCAGTCTACTGGACACTGAAGCTTTCTTT
13,TRBV19,.,TRBJ1-2,TRBD1,CATRRRGRDGYTF,TGTGCCACTCGAAGGAGGGGGCGGGATGGCTACACCTTC
14,TRBV5-4,.,TRBJ1-2,.,CASSLGRADYGYPF,TGTGCCAGCAGCTTGGGGAGGGCGGACTATGGCTACCCCTTC
14,TRBV6-6,.,TRBJ2-7,TRBD1,CASRQPGTGVEQYF,TGTGCCAGCAGGCAACCCGGGACAGGGGTCGAGCAGTACTTC
15,TRBV19,.,TRBJ1-3,.,CASSAAGFPGNTIYF,TGTGCCAGTAGTGCAGCAGGGTTCCCTGGAAACACCATATATTTT
16,TRBV5-1,once,TRBJ2-7,TRBD2,CASSLIPGLAGDEQYF,TGCGCCAGCAGCCTTATCCCGGGACTAGCTGGGGACGAGCAGTACTTC
15,TRBV5-4,few,TRBJ2-3,.,CASSQGQFVPDTQYF,TGCGCCAGCAGCCAAGGACAGTTTGTCCCAGATACGCAGTATTTT
16,TRBV13,.,TRBJ2-2,TRBD1,CASSSGQGATTGELFF,TGTGCCAGCAGCTCCGGACAGGGGGCGACCACCGGGGAGCTGTTTTTT
13,TRBV5-4,.,TRBJ2-5,.,CASSKVGGETQYF,TGTGCCAGCAGCAAGGTGGGGGGAGAGACCCAGTACTTC
12,TRBV2,once,TRBJ1-2,TRBD1,CAGQGAVYGYTF,TGTGCCGGACAGGGGGCGGTTTATGGCTACACCTTC
13,TRBV5-1,.,TRBJ2-7,.,CASSVPGAYEQYF,TGCGCCAGCAGCGTGCCCGGAGCCTACGAGCAGTACTTC
15,TRBV9,.,TRBJ2-3,.,CASSVSVSRGDTQYF,TGTGCCAGCAGCGTGTCAGTTTCTCGGGGGGATACGCAGTATTTT
16,TRBV30,.,TRBJ2-2,.,CAWSVRAGGNTGELFF,TGTGCCTGGAGTGTACGAGCGGGCGGGAACACCGGGGAGCTGTTTTTT